This T cell receptor (beta chain) is from a study of beta chain features in type 1 diabetes. General study results and limits: Significant though moderate, a shortening of TCRB CDR3s appeared in all four CD4+ subsets of Type 1 diabetes patients.

The CDR3 contains 14 residues. V dropped 4 bases and J dropped 3 bases, with 12 bases sitting between them. The germline CDR1 and CDR2 sequences are SGHTA and FQGNSA. Reverse transcribing all isolated RNA meant expressed TCRB transcripts were sequenced. The protocol was immunoSEQ multiplex PCR, while the TCRdb copy is restricted to in-frame clones and leaves out a portion. The profile shows over 600,000 clones, roughly 12% of them singletons. This clone was found a few times. Its antigen is unidentified. The chain recombines TRBV7-2 with TRBJ1-2; no reliable D call. Source material: naive CD4+ T cells from blood. The source is a man younger than 40 with type 1 diabetes. Here the CDR3 DNA reads TGTGCCAGCAGCTCTGGTCCTGAGGACTATGGCTACACCTTC. This sequence encodes CASSSGPEDYGYTF.